Listed here are 10 T cell receptor beta chains from one sample, sequenced in a study of human T cells and chemical hapten exposure. Time point reported: patch test 1, 2 weeks after DPC sensitization. Treatment denoted: therapeutic diphenylcyclopropenone sensitization with weekly scalp DPC. MiXCR was run by TCRdb on the RACE reads, yielding one entry per CDR3 protein. The table records 300,000 to 450,000 distinct CDR3 sequences, approximately 5.1% of them present only once. The sample here was whole blood, taken in connection with sensitization to the hapten diphenylcyclopropenone (DPC). All receptors come from a woman aged 50 to 65 with alopecia areata. Some clones in this sample may be carry-over from other donors' samples.

This clonotype was picked up many times. This chain joins TRBV27 and TRBJ2-3; 10 bases line up with TRBD2. The length of the CDR3 is 18 residues. Trimming cost V 3 bases and J 5 bases; bases outside gene matches: 14. Looked up from germline, CDR1 is MNHEY and CDR2 is SMNVEV (reference sequence). CDR3 sequence (DNA): TGTGCCAGCAGTTTGGGGCTAGCGGGAGCTTTGTGGAAAGATACGCAGTATTTT. Translation gives CASSLGLAGALWKDTQYF.

This clonotype was counted between two and nine times. The V and J genes are TRBV28 and TRBJ1-2; D is uncertain. Trimming took 3 bases from V and 6 from J, leaving 20 bases between them. Germline lookup yields CDR1 MDHEN and CDR2 SYDVKM. This CDR3 contains 16 residues. The CDR3 loop reads CASSFPQDVRVHGYTF. CDR3 DNA: TGTGCCAGCAGTTTTCCCCAAGACGTGAGGGTTCATGGCTACACCTTC.

This clonotype has a handful of counts. This chain links TRBV5-6 with TRBJ1-1, with D maybe TRBD1 (5 bases). The germline V gene encodes CDR1 SGHDT and CDR2 YYEEEE. CDR3 size: 12 residues. Between the trimmed V and J ends, which lost 2 bases and 6 bases, there was a span of 8 bases. The CDR3 reads CASSLGTSEAFF. The CDR3, as DNA: TGTGCCAGCAGCTTAGGGACTTCTGAAGCTTTCTTT.

This clonotype was detected many times. The chain uses TRBV29-1 and TRBJ1-4, with unresolved D. Germline V gives CDR1 SQVTM, CDR2 ANQGSEA. V was trimmed by 7 bases and J by 8 bases, leaving 14 bases between them. The CDR3 length is 12 residues. In DNA, the CDR3 is TGCAGCGCTTCCTTACAAGGCGAAAAACTGTTTTTT. Amino acids: CSASLQGEKLFF.

This clonotype has at least ten counts. This chain uses TRBV18 with TRBJ2-3, with D unresolved. This CDR3 has 12 residues. Germline values: CDR1 KGHSH, CDR2 LQKENI. V dropped 2 bases and J dropped 5 bases, with 5 bases sitting between them. DNA of the CDR3: TGTGCCAGCTCACCAAACGGAGATACGCAGTATTTT. This translates into CASSPNGDTQYF.

In regard to this clonotype: A much bigger clone sits one base away, suggesting this may be a read error. This sequence joins TRBV7-3 and TRBJ1-1; weak D call: TRBD1 (6 bases). Trimming pared 4 bases from V and 3 bases from J, leaving 9 bases between. The CDR3 is 13 amino acids. CDR1 is SGHTA, CDR2 FQGTGA, per germline. The CDR3 DNA is TGTGCCAGCAGCTCCTACAGGGACACTGAAGCTTTCTTT. Translated, it gives CASSSYRDTEAFF.

This clonotype was seen ten or more times. The CDR3 does not end in the conserved phenylalanine or tryptophan, so this is likely a read error. No DNA is shown, since the ends of the CDR3 on it are uncertain; the CDR3 is the one TCRdb lists. CDR3 in amino acids: CASSSDRFE. V usage is TRBV7-9 and J usage is TRBJ1-1; TRBD1 is the table's D call, not checked against the DNA. Germline V gene lookup returns CDR1 SEHNR and CDR2 FQNEAQ (reference sequence). The CDR3 is made up of 9 amino acids, end residues included.

The V call is TRBV10-3, the J call TRBJ2-1; 7 bases agree with TRBD2. Germline V gene sequence: CDR1 ENHRY, CDR2 SYGVKD. V trimming: 3 bases; J trimming: 6 bases; junction bases outside the gene matches: 2. CDR3 length: 13 residues. DNA for the CDR3: TGTGCCATCAGTGACGGGGGGAGCAATGAGCAGTTCTTC. This codes for CAISDGGSNEQFF.

This clonotype showed up many times. This chain links TRBV7-2 with TRBJ2-1; D not resolved. Germline V lookup: CDR1 SGHTA, CDR2 FQGNSA. This CDR3 spans 14 amino acids. The ends were cut back, 0 bases at V and 13 bases at J, with 16 bases in the middle. CDR3 protein: CASSLAQVGGIQFF. CDR3 DNA: TGTGCCAGCAGCTTAGCGCAGGTCGGTGGTATACAGTTCTTC.

This clonotype was picked up many times. V gene TRBV6-2 or TRBV6-3 combines with J gene TRBJ2-7; 10 bases agree with TRBD1. Germline lookup yields CDR1 MNHEY and CDR2 SVGEGT. This CDR3 contains 15 residues. Unmatched junction bases numbered 7, after V lost 6 bases and J lost 2 bases. CDR3 DNA sequence: TGTGCCAGCAGATTTCCGGGACAGGGGCCCTACGAGCAGTACTTC. Its translation: CASRFPGQGPYEQYF.